This TCR beta chain came from a study of early T cells in non-severe SARS-CoV-2 infection. Unique molecular identifier tags were affixed to discrete cDNA molecules. TCRdb analysed the 5' RACE reads with MiXCR anew, one entry per CDR3 protein. The sample has about 35,000 distinct CDR3 sequences, around 5.8% seen once. This clonotype was seen ten or more times. The antigen is not known. Deletions cut 6 bases from V and 7 bases from J, with 10 bases between. Germline V gene sequence: CDR1 MNHEY, CDR2 SVGAGI. The CDR3 extends over 11 amino acids. Notes on the study in general: Matching results from VDJdb favored anti-spike CD8 responses, leaving private and CD4 specificities undetected.

This TCR derives from an adult who was a healthcare worker with PCR-confirmed SARS-CoV-2 infection or an uninfected control (not recorded which). Specimen: whole blood, collected at baseline. The V gene is TRBV6-5, the J gene TRBJ2-7, with a possible D match to TRBD1 (5 bases). CDR3 amino acids: CASRRKGEQYF. The CDR3 coding sequence is TGTGCCAGCAGGAGGAAGGGGGAGCAGTACTTC.